This passage covers 5 T cell receptor beta chains from one sample sequenced in a study of blood T cell repertoires in COVID-19. TCRdb's copy holds only in-frame clones and misses some; the assay was immunoSEQ multiplex PCR. Of some 190,000 clones listed, 70% to 85% are singletons. The sample was peripheral blood. The receptors shown here come from a woman older than 75 with COVID-19, enrolled during active disease.

The chain carries TRBV6-5 and TRBJ1-2; D gene ambiguous. V was pared by 2 bases and J by 10 bases, with 14 bases between. Germline CDR1 and CDR2: MNHEY and SVGAGI. The CDR3 has 13 residues. CDR3 nucleotide sequence: TGTGCCAGCAGTTACCTCGGCGTGAGGGCCTACACCTTC. Translating it yields CASSYLGVRAYTF.

V gene TRBV21-1 combines with J gene TRBJ1-6; no DNA check was done on the table's D call, TRBD1. TRBV21-1 is labeled a pseudogene. CDR3 size: 19 residues. The CDR3 nucleotides read TGTGCCAGCAGCAAAGTAGTGGGGGCGGAGGACTCCTATAATTCACCCCTCCACTTT. This codes for CASSKVVGAEDSYNSPLHF.

The rearrangement joins TRBV9 to TRBJ2-5; a possible D gene is TRBD2 (7 bases). Germline CDR1 reads SGDLS; CDR2 reads YYNGEE. The V end lost 4 bases, the J end lost 4 bases, and 20 bases lay between the germline ends. CDR3 length: 16 residues. In DNA, the CDR3 is TGTGCCAGCAGCACCGGGACCGGGGGCGGGGGAGAGACCCAGTACTTC. As protein: CASSTGTGGGGETQYF.

Regarding this clone: No conserved phenylalanine or tryptophan ends this CDR3, so it is likely a read error. Because the CDR3's place on the DNA is in doubt, the DNA is left out and the CDR3 is given as listed by TCRdb. V gene TRBV6-1 combines with J gene TRBJ1-2. The CDR3 has 12 residues if both end residues are counted. The V gene's germline CDR1 is MNHNS and CDR2 SASEGT. The CDR3: CASSSPLAVLMT.

The chain couples TRBV7-3 to TRBJ1-2; D gene ambiguous. CDR1 is SGHTA and CDR2 is FQGTGA in the germline V gene. The CDR3 runs to 15 residues. V lost 1 base to trimming and J lost 7 bases, with 16 bases between them. The CDR3 protein is CASSLIASGDTGYTF. DNA for the CDR3: TGTGCCAGCAGCTTAATAGCTTCCGGGGATACTGGCTACACCTTC.